This T cell receptor beta chain appears in the sequencing data of a study of T cell responses to AZD1222 COVID-19 vaccine. General study findings and limits: It was only after the peak T cell response that any repertoires were sampled. Dominant at 160-218 and 743-854, vaccine-associated CD4 TCRs also spanned spike.

As concerns this clone: Its antigen is not identified.

Clones were sequenced by immunoSEQ multiplex PCR, and TCRdb holds only the in-frame ones, with some missing. The sample has roughly 140,000 clones, roughly 90% seen once; the top ten hold 1.5% to 2%. V shed 3 bases, J shed 3 bases, and the junction held 0 bases outside the gene matches. Germline V CDR1 and CDR2: SGHTA, FQGTGA. CDR3 length: 14 amino acids. The sequencing here drew on peripheral blood, taken 28 days after the second AZD1222 dose. The source is an adult who received the AZD1222 COVID-19 vaccine. This sequence joins TRBV7-3 and TRBJ2-2; 8 nucleotides match TRBD2. The CDR3: CASSFGGDTGELFF. The CDR3 DNA is TGTGCCAGCAGCTTCGGGGGGGACACCGGGGAGCTGTTTTTT.